What follows are 19 T cell receptor beta chains derived from one specimen sequenced in a study of OX40 agonist ivuxolimab in advanced cancers. The method was immunoSEQ multiplex PCR; TCRdb's version includes in-frame clones alone and lacks a portion of them. The sample lists 65,000 to 85,000 clones, approximately 80% occurring once. The sequences come from CD4+ or CD8+ T cells sorted from blood, collected in a trial of the OX40 agonist ivuxolimab. These receptor sequences come from an adult with an advanced solid tumor such as melanoma, head and neck, liver or kidney cancer.

This chain joins TRBV7-3 and TRBJ2-2, with D possibly called TRBD1 or TRBD2 (6 bases each). Trimming removed 0 bases at V and 0 bases at J, with 11 bases between. This CDR3 comprises 17 residues. Germline V gene data show CDR1 as SGHTA and CDR2 as FQGTGA. CDR3: CASSLTRGAANTGELFF. Written as DNA, the CDR3 is TGTGCCAGCAGCTTAACTAGGGGGGCGGCGAACACCGGGGAGCTGTTTTTT.

The rearrangement links TRBV7-2 to TRBJ1-1; D possibly corresponds to TRBD1 (5 bases). The CDR3 has 14 amino acids. Trimming removed 7 bases from V and 0 bases from J, with 12 bases in between. Germline CDR1 is SGHTA and CDR2 is FQGNSA. CDR3 loop: CASTGGRVNTEAFF. CDR3 nucleotides: TGTGCCAGCACCGGGGGGAGGGTGAACACTGAAGCTTTCTTT.

Note on this clone: An end of the junction differs from the germline gene, which may be a read error. CDR3 loop: CAITEGQGTYEQYF. The CDR3 coding sequence is TGTGCCATCACTGAGGGACAGGGGACCTACGAGCAGTACTTC. J is TRBJ2-7 and V is TRBV10-3; TRBD1 agrees at 10 bases. The CDR3 loop spans 14 amino acids. CDR1 and CDR2 from the germline V gene are ENHRY and SYGVKD.

The genes are TRBV30 and TRBJ1-4, with 9 bases lining up with TRBD1. Germline assignment: CDR1 GTSNPN and CDR2 SVGIG (reference sequence). The ends lost 1 base at V and 8 bases at J; junction bases unmatched: 8. The CDR3 consists of 15 residues. The CDR3 protein is CAWSENRGPGEKLFF. The CDR3 coding sequence is TGTGCCTGGAGTGAAAACAGGGGGCCGGGGGAAAAACTGTTTTTT. Full variable domain (outside the CDR3, taken from reference TRBV30 and TRBJ1-4): SQTIHQWPATLVQPVGSPLSLECTVEGTSNPNLYWYRQAAGRGLQLLFYSVGIGQISSEVPQNLSASRPQDRQFILSSKKLLLSDSGFYLCAWSENRGPGEKLFFGSGTQLSVL.

The rearrangement uses TRBV5-1 and TRBJ2-5, with D unresolved. The CDR3 runs 12 residues. V was cut by 0 bases and J by 10 bases, with 10 bases left in between. Germline CDR1 and CDR2: SGHRS and YFSETQ. CDR3 nucleotide sequence: TGCGCCAGCAGCTTGGACCCACGGGTCCAGTACTTC. Its protein is CASSLDPRVQYF.

This clone came up once. The chain couples TRBV5-4 to TRBJ2-3; D is undetermined. Trimming cost V 4 bases and J 1 base, with 7 bases left between them. Germline V CDR1 and CDR2: SGHNT, YYREEE (reference sequence). This CDR3 is 13 amino acids long. As DNA, the CDR3 is TGTGCCAGCAGCCAGTTCGGCACAGATACGCAGTATTTT. Translating gives CASSQFGTDTQYF.

The chain has TRBV7-9 and TRBJ2-1, with D hard to call. V lost 5 bases and J 4 bases, leaving 15 bases between the germline ends. CDR3 size: 15 residues. Germline CDR1 reads SEHNR; CDR2 reads FQNEAQ (reference sequence). The CDR3 DNA reads as TGTGCCAGCAGCCCCCTAGGTGGTGGGTACAATGAGCAGTTCTTC. This sequence encodes CASSPLGGGYNEQFF.

The V call is TRBV6-1, the J call TRBJ2-4; D is undetermined. Trimming cost V 6 bases and J 0 bases, with 9 bases left between them. CDR1 MNHNS and CDR2 SASEGT come from the germline V gene. The length of the CDR3 is 14 residues. CDR3 protein: CASRADVAKNIQYF. Written as DNA, the CDR3 is TGTGCCAGCAGGGCAGACGTAGCCAAAAACATTCAGTACTTC.

This CDR3 is CASRNRGRNQPQHF. CDR3 nucleotides: TGTGCCAGCAGAAACAGGGGTCGCAATCAGCCCCAGCATTTT. The chain uses TRBV28 and TRBJ1-5; the match to TRBD1 covers 7 bases. The CDR3 sequence is 14 residues long. Germline CDR1 is MDHEN and CDR2 is SYDVKM. After removal of 6 bases from V and 2 bases from J, the junction contained 4 bases not matched to a gene.

V usage is TRBV9 and J usage is TRBJ2-1; tentatively, D is TRBD1 (6 bases). Germline V gene sequence: CDR1 SGDLS, CDR2 YYNGEE. V was cut by 0 bases and J by 0 bases, with 16 bases left in between. The CDR3 contains 18 residues. The CDR3 nucleotides are TGTGCCAGCAGCGTAGCTACTGCGGACAGTAGCTCCTACAATGAGCAGTTCTTC. Amino acid sequence: CASSVATADSSSYNEQFF.

The J gene is TRBJ1-1, the V gene TRBV7-2; 7 bases agree with TRBD1. The CDR3 covers 14 residues. Germline CDR1 SGHTA, CDR2 FQGNSA. After removal of 1 base from V and 5 bases from J, the junction contained 4 bases not matched to a gene. CDR3: CASSLEGAATEAFF. CDR3 nucleotide sequence: TGTGCCAGCAGCTTAGAGGGGGCGGCGACTGAAGCTTTCTTT.

The V call is TRBV30, the J call TRBJ2-5, with D perhaps given as TRBD1 or TRBD2 (6 bases each). This CDR3 region has 14 residues. Germline CDR1 and CDR2: GTSNPN and SVGIG (reference sequence). With 5 bases removed from V and 5 bases from J, the gap between germline ends came to 18 bases. The CDR3 sequence is CAWGRLRGQETQYF. The CDR3, as DNA: TGTGCCTGGGGCCGCCTTCGGGGGCAGGAGACCCAGTACTTC. Complete variable domain (other parts from reference TRBV30 and TRBJ2-5): SQTIHQWPATLVQPVGSPLSLECTVEGTSNPNLYWYRQAAGRGLQLLFYSVGIGQISSEVPQNLSASRPQDRQFILSSKKLLLSDSGFYLCAWGRLRGQETQYFGPGTRLLVL.

The chain links TRBV7-2 to TRBJ2-7; 8 bases map to TRBD2. The CDR3 extends over 14 amino acids. V shed 1 base and J 5 bases; nucleotides not matched to a gene: 4. Germline values: CDR1 SGHTA, CDR2 FQGNSA. CDR3 DNA: TGTGCCAGCAGCTTAGGGTCGGGGGGGGACGAGCAGTACTTC. It translates to CASSLGSGGDEQYF.

This clone was counted once. The V and J genes are TRBV29-1 and TRBJ2-7, with 9 bases lining up with TRBD1. Germline V gene sequence: CDR1 SQVTM, CDR2 ANQGSEA. Germline trimming cut 5 bases from V and 6 bases from J; bases unmatched to any gene: 14. The CDR3 totals 15 residues. Here the CDR3 DNA reads TGCAGCGTTCGACCCCCACAGGGGGCGCAGACCGAGCAGTACTTC. This translates into CSVRPPQGAQTEQYF.

This clone has a handful of counts. The V and J genes are TRBV7-2 and TRBJ1-4; 7 bases agree with TRBD1. The CDR3 is 15 amino acids. CDR1 and CDR2 from the germline V gene are SGHTA and FQGNSA. Trimming took 5 bases from V and 2 from J; bases not matched to a gene: 5. For the CDR3, the DNA is TGTGCCAGCAGCGCGCAGGGGGATACTAATGAAAAACTGTTTTTT. It specifies CASSAQGDTNEKLFF.

The rearrangement joins TRBV7-2 to TRBJ2-7; D possibly uses TRBD1 or TRBD2 (5 bases each). Germline loops: CDR1 SGHTA, CDR2 FQGNSA. This CDR3 contains 12 residues. V was clipped by 2 bases and J by 7 bases, with 9 bases between them. In nucleotides, the CDR3 is TGTGCCAGCAGCTTAACCGAGGGGGAGCAGTACTTC. Encoded protein: CASSLTEGEQYF.

This clone was seen once. V is TRBV5-8 and J is TRBJ2-7; 9 positions agree with TRBD2. This CDR3 contains 14 residues. Trimming at V came to 1 base and at J to 4 bases, leaving 3 bases not matched to a gene. Germline CDR1 SGHTS, CDR2 YDEGEE. This CDR3 is CASSLPSGKYEQYF. In DNA, the CDR3 is TGTGCCAGCAGCTTGCCTAGCGGGAAATACGAGCAGTACTTC.

The chain uses TRBV7-9 and TRBJ1-1, with D tentatively TRBD1 (5 bases). Germline CDR1 reads SEHNR; CDR2 reads FQNEAQ (reference sequence). This CDR3 is 15 amino acids long. Trimming removed 1 base at V and 6 bases at J, with 15 bases between. Here the CDR3 reads CASSLVGGTGPEAFF. As DNA, the CDR3 is TGTGCCAGCAGCTTAGTCGGAGGGACCGGACCTGAAGCTTTCTTT. Complete variable domain (other parts from reference TRBV7-9 and TRBJ1-1): DTGVSQNPRHKITKRGQNVTFRCDPISEHNRLYWYRQTLGQGPEFLTYFQNEAQLEKSRLLSDRFSAERPKGSFSTLEIQRTEQGDSAMYLCASSLVGGTGPEAFFGQGTRLTVV.

The rearrangement uses TRBV9 and TRBJ2-1; 9 nucleotides match TRBD1. CDR1 SGDLS and CDR2 YYNGEE come from the germline V gene. The CDR3 is made up of 13 amino acids. The V and J ends lost 7 bases and 5 bases, in that order; junction bases with no gene match: 4. The CDR3 sequence is CASSGTGNNEQFF. The DNA of the CDR3 is TGTGCCAGCTCCGGGACAGGGAACAATGAGCAGTTCTTC.